This TCR beta chain is from a study of T cells in Graves' hyperthyroidism and ophthalmopathy. Points from the study as a whole: Separation of ophthalmopathy from stable hyperthyroidism was achieved by a 13 V-J model. Blood samples included most of the expanded thyroid clonotypes exceeding 0.001.

This clonotype was observed many times. Its antigen is unidentified. Amplification yielded TCR beta CDR3 regions, with RNA transcripts as the source. HTBI primers were the set used in a first-round RT-PCR of the TCR CDR3. TCRdb re-analysed the multiplex PCR reads in MiXCR, keeping a single row per CDR3 protein. Altogether 37,000 or so distinct CDR3 sequences are present, 50% to 55% being singletons, with the ten largest covering roughly 16%. Trimming removed 3 bases at V and 1 base at J, with 18 bases between. The CDR3 consists of 17 residues. Germline V gene lookup returns CDR1 LNHNV and CDR2 YYDKDF (reference sequence). Exclusion criteria comprised uncontrolled infection, other autoimmune disease, pregnancy or lactation. The authors took PBMCs from 10 ml fresh peripheral blood.

Sequenced: blood. The TCR was taken from a man in his forties or fifties with Graves' ophthalmopathy. The chain is built from TRBV15 and TRBJ1-1; D may be TRBD1 (5 bases). Written as DNA, the CDR3 is TGTGCCACCAGCAGGGCCCCCGGAGGAGGGGCGAACACTGAAGCTTTCTTT. Amino acid sequence: CATSRAPGGGANTEAFF.